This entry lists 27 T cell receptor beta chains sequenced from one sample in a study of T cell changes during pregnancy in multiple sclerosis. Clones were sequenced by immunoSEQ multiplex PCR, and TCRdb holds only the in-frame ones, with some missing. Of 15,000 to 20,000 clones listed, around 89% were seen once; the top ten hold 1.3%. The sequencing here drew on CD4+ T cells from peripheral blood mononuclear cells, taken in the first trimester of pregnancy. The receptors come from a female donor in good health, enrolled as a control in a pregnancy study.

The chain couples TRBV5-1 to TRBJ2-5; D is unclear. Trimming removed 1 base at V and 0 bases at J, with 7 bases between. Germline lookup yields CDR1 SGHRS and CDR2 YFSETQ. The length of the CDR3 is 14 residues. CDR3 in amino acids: CASSLFSDQETQYF. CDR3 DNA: TGCGCCAGCAGCTTGTTTTCGGACCAAGAGACCCAGTACTTC.

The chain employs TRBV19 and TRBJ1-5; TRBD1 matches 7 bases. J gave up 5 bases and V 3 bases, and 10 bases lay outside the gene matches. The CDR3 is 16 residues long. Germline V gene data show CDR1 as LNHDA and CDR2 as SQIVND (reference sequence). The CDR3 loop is CASSITSPRGDQPQHF. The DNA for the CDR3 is TGTGCCAGTAGTATTACGAGCCCCAGGGGGGATCAGCCCCAGCATTTT.

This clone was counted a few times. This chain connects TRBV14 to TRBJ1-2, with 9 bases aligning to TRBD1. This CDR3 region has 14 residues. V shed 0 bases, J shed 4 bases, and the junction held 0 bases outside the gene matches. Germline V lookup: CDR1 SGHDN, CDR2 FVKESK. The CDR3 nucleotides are TGTGCCAGCAGCCAAGAACAGGGGGCCTATGGCTACACCTTC. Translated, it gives CASSQEQGAYGYTF.

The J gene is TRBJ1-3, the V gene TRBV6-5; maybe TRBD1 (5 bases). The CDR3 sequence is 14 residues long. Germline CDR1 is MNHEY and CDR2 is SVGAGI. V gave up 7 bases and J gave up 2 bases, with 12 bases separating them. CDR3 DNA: TGTGCCAGCACTCGTCGGGGGGCTGGAAACACCATATATTTT. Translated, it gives CASTRRGAGNTIYF.

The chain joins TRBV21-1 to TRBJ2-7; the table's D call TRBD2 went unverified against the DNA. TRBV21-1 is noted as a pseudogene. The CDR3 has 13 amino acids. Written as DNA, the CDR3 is TGTGCCAGCAGCAGCCGGCGGGCCTACGAGCAGTACTTC. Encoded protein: CASSSRRAYEQYF.

In nucleotides, the CDR3 is TGTGCCAGCAGTCGCGGGACAGGGGTTCCCGGGGAGCTGTTTTTT. It yields the protein CASSRGTGVPGELFF. V is TRBV6-1 and J is TRBJ2-2; 10 bases match TRBD1. Germline V gene data show CDR1 as MNHNS and CDR2 as SASEGT. There are 15 residues in the CDR3. Losses at the gene ends were 5 bases for V and 6 bases for J; bases not matched to a gene: 6.

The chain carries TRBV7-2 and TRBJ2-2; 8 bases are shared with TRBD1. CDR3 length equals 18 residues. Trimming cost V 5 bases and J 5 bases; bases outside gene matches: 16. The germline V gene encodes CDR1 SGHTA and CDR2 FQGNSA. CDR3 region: CASSRSYDRGVGTGELFF. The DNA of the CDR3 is TGTGCCAGCAGCCGAAGTTACGACAGGGGAGTAGGGACCGGGGAGCTGTTTTTT.

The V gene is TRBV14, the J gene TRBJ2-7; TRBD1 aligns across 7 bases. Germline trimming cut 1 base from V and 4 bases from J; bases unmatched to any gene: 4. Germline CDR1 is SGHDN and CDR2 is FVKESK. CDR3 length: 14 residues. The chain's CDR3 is CASSQVGTEYEQYF. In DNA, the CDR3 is TGTGCCAGCAGCCAAGTCGGGACAGAGTACGAGCAGTACTTC.

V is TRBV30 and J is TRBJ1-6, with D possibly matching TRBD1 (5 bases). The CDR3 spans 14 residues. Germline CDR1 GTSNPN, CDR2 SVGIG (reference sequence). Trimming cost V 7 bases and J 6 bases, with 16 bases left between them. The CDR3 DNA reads TGTGCCTCCCGAGGCGGCAGGGCTAATTCACCCCTCCACTTT. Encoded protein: CASRGGRANSPLHF.

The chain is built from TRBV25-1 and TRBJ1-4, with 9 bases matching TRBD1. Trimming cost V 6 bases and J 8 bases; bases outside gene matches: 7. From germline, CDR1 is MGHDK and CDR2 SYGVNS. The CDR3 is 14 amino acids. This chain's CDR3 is CASSLQGAWEKLFF. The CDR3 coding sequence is TGTGCCAGCAGCCTACAGGGGGCTTGGGAAAAACTGTTTTTT. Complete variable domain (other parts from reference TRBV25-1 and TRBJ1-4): EADIYQTPRYLVIGTGKKITLECSQTMGHDKMYWYQQDPGMELHLIHYSYGVNSTEKGDLSSESTVSRIRTEHFPLTLESARPSHTSQYLCASSLQGAWEKLFFGSGTQLSVL.

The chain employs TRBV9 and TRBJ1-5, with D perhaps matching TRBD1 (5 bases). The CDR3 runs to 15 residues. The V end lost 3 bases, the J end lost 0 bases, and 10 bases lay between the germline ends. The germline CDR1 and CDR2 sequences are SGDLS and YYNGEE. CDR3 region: CASSGTPNSNQPQHF. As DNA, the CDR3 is TGTGCCAGCAGCGGGACACCTAATAGCAATCAGCCCCAGCATTTT.

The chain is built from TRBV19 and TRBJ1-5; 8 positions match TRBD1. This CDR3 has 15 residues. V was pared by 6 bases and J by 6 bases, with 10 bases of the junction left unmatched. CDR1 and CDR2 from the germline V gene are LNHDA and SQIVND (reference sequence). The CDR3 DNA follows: TGTGCCAGTAGGGCCTTAGAACAGGGGGTTCAGCCCCAGCATTTT. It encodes CASRALEQGVQPQHF. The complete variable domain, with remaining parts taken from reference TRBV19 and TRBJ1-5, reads DGGITQSPKYLFRKEGQNVTLSCEQNLNHDAMYWYRQDPGQGLRLIYYSQIVNDFQKGDIAEGYSVSREKKESFPLTVTSAQKNPTAFYLCASRALEQGVQPQHFGDGTRLSIL.

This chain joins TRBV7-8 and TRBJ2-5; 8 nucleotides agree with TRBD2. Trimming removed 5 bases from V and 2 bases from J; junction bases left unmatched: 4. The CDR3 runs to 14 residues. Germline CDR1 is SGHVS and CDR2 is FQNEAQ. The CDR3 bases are TGTGCCAGCAGCCCGGGGGGGGCACAAGAGACCCAGTACTTC. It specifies CASSPGGAQETQYF.

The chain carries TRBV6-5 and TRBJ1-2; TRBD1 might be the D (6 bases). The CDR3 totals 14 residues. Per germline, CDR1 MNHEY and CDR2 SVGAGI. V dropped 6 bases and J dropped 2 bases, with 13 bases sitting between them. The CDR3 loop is CASRQADRNYGYTF. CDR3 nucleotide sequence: TGTGCCAGCAGACAAGCCGACAGGAACTATGGCTACACCTTC.

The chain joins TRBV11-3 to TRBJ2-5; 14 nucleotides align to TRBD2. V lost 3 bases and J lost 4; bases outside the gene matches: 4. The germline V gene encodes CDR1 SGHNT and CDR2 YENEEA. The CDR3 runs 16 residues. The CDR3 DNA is TGTGCCAGCAGCTTGACTAGCGGGGGGGCGTTAGAGACCCAGTACTTC. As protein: CASSLTSGGALETQYF. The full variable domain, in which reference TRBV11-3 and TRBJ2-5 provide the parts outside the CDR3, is EAGVVQSPRYKIIEKKQPVAFWCNPISGHNTLYWYLQNLGQGPELLIRYENEEAVDDSQLPKDRFSAERLKGVDSTLKIQPAELGDSAVYLCASSLTSGGALETQYFGPGTRLLVL.

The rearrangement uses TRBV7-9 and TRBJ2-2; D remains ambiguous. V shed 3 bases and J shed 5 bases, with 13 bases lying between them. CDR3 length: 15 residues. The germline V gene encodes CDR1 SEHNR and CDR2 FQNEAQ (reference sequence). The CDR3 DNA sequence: TGTGCCAGCAGCTTCAGTCCCGCGAGGACCGGGGAGCTGTTTTTT. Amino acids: CASSFSPARTGELFF.

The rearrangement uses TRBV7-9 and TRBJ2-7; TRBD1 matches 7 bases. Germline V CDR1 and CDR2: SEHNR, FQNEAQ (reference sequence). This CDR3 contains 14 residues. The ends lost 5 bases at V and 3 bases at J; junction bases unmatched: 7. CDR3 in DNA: TGTGCCAGCAGCCACAGGGACAGAGACTACGAGCAGTACTTC. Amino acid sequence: CASSHRDRDYEQYF.

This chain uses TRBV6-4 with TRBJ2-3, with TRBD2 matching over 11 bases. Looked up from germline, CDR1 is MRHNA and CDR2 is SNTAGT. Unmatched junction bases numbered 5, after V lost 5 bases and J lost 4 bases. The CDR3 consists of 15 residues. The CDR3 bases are TGTGCCAGCAGTTCGACTAGCGGGGCTGCAGATACGCAGTATTTT. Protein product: CASSSTSGAADTQYF.

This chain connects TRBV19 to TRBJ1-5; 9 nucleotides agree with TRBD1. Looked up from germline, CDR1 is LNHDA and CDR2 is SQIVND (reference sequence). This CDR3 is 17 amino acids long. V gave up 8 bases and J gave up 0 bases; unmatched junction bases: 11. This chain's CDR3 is CASRGTGGMYSNQPQHF. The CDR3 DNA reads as TGTGCCAGTCGGGGTACAGGGGGCATGTATAGCAATCAGCCCCAGCATTTT.

The CDR3 DNA is TGTGCCAGCAGCGGGGGGGGGTTCGGCACCGGGGAGCTGTTTTTT. This gives the protein CASSGGGFGTGELFF. This chain joins TRBV11-2 and TRBJ2-2; 7 bases align to TRBD2. CDR3 length: 15 amino acids. CDR1 is SGHAT and CDR2 is FQNNGV in the germline V gene. V lost 5 bases, J lost 4 bases, and 7 bases stayed unmatched.

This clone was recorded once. This CDR3 reads CASSQGTGGRGLFF. The DNA of the CDR3 is TGCGCCAGCAGCCAAGGGACAGGGGGAAGAGGACTGTTTTTT. The V call is TRBV4-3, the J call TRBJ1-4; TRBD1 matches at 10 bases. The CDR3 length is 14 residues. J gave up 13 bases and V 1 base, and 6 bases lay outside the gene matches. Germline CDR1 is LGHNA and CDR2 is YSLEER.

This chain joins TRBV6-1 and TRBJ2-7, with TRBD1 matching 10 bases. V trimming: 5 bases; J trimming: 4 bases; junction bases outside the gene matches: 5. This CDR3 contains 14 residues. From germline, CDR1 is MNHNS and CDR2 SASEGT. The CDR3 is CASSRGQGRYEQYF. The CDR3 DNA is TGTGCCAGCAGTCGGGGACAGGGGAGATACGAGCAGTACTTC.

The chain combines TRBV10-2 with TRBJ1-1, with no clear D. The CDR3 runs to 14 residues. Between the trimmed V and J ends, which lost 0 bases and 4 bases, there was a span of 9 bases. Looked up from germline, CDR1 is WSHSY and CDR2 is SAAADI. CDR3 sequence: CASSESRASTEAFF. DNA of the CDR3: TGCGCCAGCAGTGAGTCGAGGGCGTCCACTGAAGCTTTCTTT.

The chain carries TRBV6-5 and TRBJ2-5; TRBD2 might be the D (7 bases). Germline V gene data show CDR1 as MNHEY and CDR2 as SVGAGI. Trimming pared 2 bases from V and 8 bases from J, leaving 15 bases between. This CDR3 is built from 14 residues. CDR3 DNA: TGTGCCAGCAGTTACGGGGGGGCCCCTACTACCCAGTACTTC. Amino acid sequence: CASSYGGAPTTQYF.

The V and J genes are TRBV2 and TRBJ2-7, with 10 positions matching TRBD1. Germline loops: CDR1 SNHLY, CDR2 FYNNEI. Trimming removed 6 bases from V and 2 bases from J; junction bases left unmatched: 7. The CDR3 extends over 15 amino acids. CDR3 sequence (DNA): TGTGCCAGCAGCGACGGGACAGGGGTACCCTACGAGCAGTACTTC. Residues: CASSDGTGVPYEQYF.

DNA for the CDR3: TGTGCCAGCAGTGTTTGGTTCGACAGTCCTAACTATGGCTACACCTTC. Translating gives CASSVWFDSPNYGYTF. The genes are TRBV2 and TRBJ1-2; D possibly corresponds to TRBD1 (5 bases). Trimming shortened V by 4 bases and J by 0 bases, and 15 bases separated the two germline ends. The CDR3 loop spans 16 amino acids. The germline V gene has CDR1 SNHLY and CDR2 FYNNEI.

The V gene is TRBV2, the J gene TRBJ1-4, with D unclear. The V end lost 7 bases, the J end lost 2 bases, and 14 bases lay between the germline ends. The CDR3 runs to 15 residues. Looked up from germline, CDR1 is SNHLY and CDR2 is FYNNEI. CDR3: CASKSLGSTNEKLFF. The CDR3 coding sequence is TGTGCCAGCAAGAGCCTGGGCAGTACTAATGAAAAACTGTTTTTT. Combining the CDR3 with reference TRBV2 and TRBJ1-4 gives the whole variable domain EPEVTQTPSHQVTQMGQEVILRCVPISNHLYFYWYRQILGQKVEFLVSFYNNEISEKSEIFDDQFSVERPDGSNFTLKIRSTKLEDSAMYFCASKSLGSTNEKLFFGSGTQLSVL.